Listed here are 32 T cell receptor beta chains from one sample, sequenced in a study of spatial heterogeneity in lung cancer. Time point denoted: sample taken at primary tumor resection. Sequencing covered unsorted whole RNA taken from tumor, nontumor lung or frozen PBMC. TCRdb reanalysed the 5' RACE reads using MiXCR and keeps one entry per CDR3 protein. The top ten hold about 7% of the sample, which has tens of thousands of distinct CDR3 sequences, over 8.5% seen once. Material: PBMCs, obtained at surgery. The source of these receptors is a male donor with early-stage non-small cell lung cancer.

This clonotype occurred many times. This rearrangement joins TRBV29-1 to TRBJ2-1; 8 nucleotides match TRBD2. The J segment lost 9 bases and the V segment lost 3 bases, leaving 10 bases of the junction unmatched. This CDR3 is built from 14 residues. CDR1 is SQVTM and CDR2 is ANQGSEA in the germline V gene. CDR3 sequence: CSVDSETSVSEQFF. In DNA, the CDR3 is TGCAGCGTTGACTCAGAGACTAGCGTCTCTGAGCAGTTCTTC.

This clonotype was picked up many times. The rearrangement links TRBV5-1 to TRBJ1-1; no clear D. V gave up 0 bases and J gave up 4 bases, with 16 bases separating them. The CDR3 has 16 amino acids. The germline CDR1 and CDR2 sequences are SGHRS and YFSETQ. CDR3 loop: CASSLDQQRASTEAFF. The CDR3 DNA sequence: TGCGCCAGCAGCTTGGACCAACAGCGGGCCAGCACTGAAGCTTTCTTT.

The genes are TRBV28 and TRBJ1-1, with D possibly TRBD1 on 6 matching bases. V was shortened by 4 bases and J by 1 base, with 13 bases between the two germline ends. Germline values: CDR1 MDHEN, CDR2 SYDVKM. There are 15 residues in the CDR3. The CDR3 nucleotides read TGTGCCAGCAGTTCTGGGGGGGCGGCGAACACTGAAGCTTTCTTT. Its translation is CASSSGGAANTEAFF.

The rearrangement uses TRBV20-1 and TRBJ2-2; TRBD2 might be the D (6 bases). Deletions cut 3 bases from V and 2 bases from J, with 7 bases between. This CDR3 has 13 residues. Germline CDR1 DFQATT, CDR2 SNEGSKA (reference sequence). The CDR3 bases are TGCAGTGCTAGGCGGGGAAACACCGGGGAGCTGTTTTTT. Residues: CSARRGNTGELFF.

This clonotype was seen at least ten times. This chain joins TRBV10-3 and TRBJ2-5, with D possibly being TRBD2 (7 bases). CDR1 is ENHRY, CDR2 SYGVKD, per germline. Trimming pared 11 bases from V and 2 bases from J, leaving 18 bases between. The length of the CDR3 is 14 residues. CDR3 nucleotides: TGTGCCGCCGCGGGGGCCTTGGGGCAAGAGACCCAGTACTTC. Amino acid sequence: CAAAGALGQETQYF.

This clonotype was counted ten times or more. This chain joins TRBV6-6 and TRBJ1-4; D not certain. The germline gives CDR1 MNHNY, CDR2 SVGAGI (reference sequence). The length of the CDR3 is 13 residues. V was pared by 5 bases and J by 8 bases, with 12 bases between. The CDR3 loop is CASSGGFLEKLFF. As DNA, the CDR3 is TGTGCCAGCAGTGGAGGGTTTTTGGAAAAACTGTTTTTT.

This chain uses TRBV3-1 with TRBJ2-3; TRBD2 matches at 7 bases. The CDR3 covers 16 residues. The junction had 8 bases not matched to a gene; V was cut back by 0 bases and J by 5 bases. Germline values: CDR1 LGHDT, CDR2 YNNKEL (reference sequence). CDR3 DNA sequence: TGTGCCAGCAGCCAAGATCGCCTAGCGGTGGGAGATACGCAGTATTTT. Translated: CASSQDRLAVGDTQYF.

The V gene is TRBV9, the J gene TRBJ2-2, with a possible D match to TRBD2 (6 bases). The germline V and J ends were trimmed by 2 bases and 4 bases, with 12 bases remaining between them. In germline, CDR1 is SGDLS, CDR2 YYNGEE. The CDR3 spans 15 residues. The CDR3 sequence is CASSVREAGTGELFF. The CDR3 DNA follows: TGTGCCAGCAGCGTGAGGGAAGCGGGCACCGGGGAGCTGTTTTTT.

The CDR3 DNA is TGTGCCAGCAGTAGGGGGACGGAGAACACTGAAGCTTTCTTT. It is translated as CASSRGTENTEAFF. The rearrangement links TRBV6-1 to TRBJ1-1; a weak D match, TRBD1 (6 bases). V lost 5 bases and J 1 base, leaving 11 bases between the germline ends. Germline CDR1 reads MNHNS; CDR2 reads SASEGT. The CDR3 sequence is 14 residues long.

This clonotype was seen many times. The chain is built from TRBV20-1 and TRBJ2-5; D gene uncertain. The CDR3 consists of 15 residues. V dropped 0 bases and J dropped 1 base, with 12 bases sitting between them. CDR1 is DFQATT, CDR2 SNEGSKA, per germline (reference sequence). As DNA, the CDR3 is TGCAGTGCTAGAGATCGGCTACAACTCCAAGAGACCCAGTACTTC. This codes for CSARDRLQLQETQYF.

This clonotype appeared a few times. The gene calls are TRBV11-2 and TRBJ1-4; no reliable D call. The CDR3 spans 13 residues. Germline-derived CDR1 and CDR2 are SGHAT and FQNNGV. The germline V and J ends were trimmed by 5 bases and 5 bases, with 9 bases remaining between them. CDR3 loop: CASSPHTNEKLFF. As DNA, the CDR3 is TGTGCCAGCAGCCCACACACCAATGAAAAACTGTTTTTT.

A few counts support this clonotype. The genes are TRBV20-1 and TRBJ1-5; weak D call: TRBD1 (5 bases). CDR3 length equals 15 residues. Deletions cut 0 bases from V and 6 bases from J, with 15 bases between. The germline V gene has CDR1 DFQATT and CDR2 SNEGSKA (reference sequence). This CDR3 is CSARDNTGRGQPQHF. The DNA for the CDR3 is TGCAGTGCTAGAGATAACACGGGGCGCGGTCAGCCCCAGCATTTT.

This chain links TRBV14 with TRBJ1-6; D is unclear. The CDR3 spans 14 residues. Germline CDR1 reads SGHDN; CDR2 reads FVKESK. V lost 1 base and J 6 bases, leaving 7 bases between the germline ends. This CDR3 reads CASSQVQTNSPLHF. CDR3 DNA: TGTGCCAGCAGCCAAGTACAGACTAATTCACCCCTCCACTTT. Combining the CDR3 with reference TRBV14 and TRBJ1-6 gives the whole variable domain EAGVTQFPSHSVIEKGQTVTLRCDPISGHDNLYWYRRVMGKEIKFLLHFVKESKQDESGMPNNRFLAERTGGTYSTLKVQPAELEDSGVYFCASSQVQTNSPLHFGNGTRLTVT.

This chain joins TRBV23-1 and TRBJ2-6, with a possible D match to TRBD2 (5 bases). TRBV23-1 is assigned to the ORF class and has an uncertain function. The V end was cut by 2 bases, the J end by 0 bases, with 20 bases between. This CDR3 is built from 20 residues. The DNA for the CDR3 is TGCGCCAGCAGTCAAGGAGGCAGCTCAACCCTTCACTCTGGGGCCAACGTCCTGACTTTC. Translation gives CASSQGGSSTLHSGANVLTF.

This clonotype showed up many times. J is TRBJ2-5 and V is TRBV20-1, with TRBD1 matching 8 bases. The V gene's germline CDR1 is DFQATT and CDR2 SNEGSKA (reference sequence). V was pared by 0 bases and J by 3 bases, with 3 bases of the junction left unmatched. The length of the CDR3 is 14 residues. The CDR3 sequence: CSARDRTGKETQYF. CDR3 nucleotides: TGCAGTGCTAGAGACCGGACAGGGAAAGAGACCCAGTACTTC.

This sequence joins TRBV12-3 or TRBV12-4 and TRBJ1-1; possible D gene TRBD1, 5 bases. Trimming took off 3 bases at V and 4 bases at J, with 9 bases between the two ends. The CDR3 length is 13 residues. In nucleotides, the CDR3 is TGTGCCAGCAGTTTTGGGGGGAGCACTGAAGCTTTCTTT. It translates to CASSFGGSTEAFF.

This clonotype was counted a few times. The chain couples TRBV2 to TRBJ1-4; D is possibly TRBD1 (5 bases). This CDR3 comprises 15 residues. The V and J ends lost 3 bases and 7 bases respectively, with 15 bases between them. Germline values: CDR1 SNHLY, CDR2 FYNNEI. The chain's CDR3 is CASSEGAGLIEKLFF. As DNA, the CDR3 is TGTGCCAGCAGTGAGGGAGCAGGGTTAATTGAAAAACTGTTTTTT.

This rearrangement joins TRBV6-1 to TRBJ2-7; 7 bases map to TRBD1. The CDR3 consists of 13 residues. Germline lookup yields CDR1 MNHNS and CDR2 SASEGT. The V and J ends lost 4 bases and 3 bases, in that order; junction bases with no gene match: 3. CDR3 residues: CASSVRQGYEQYF. As DNA, the CDR3 is TGTGCCAGCAGTGTGAGACAGGGCTACGAGCAGTACTTC.

The sample holds a few counts of this clonotype. The chain links TRBV5-1 to TRBJ2-1; D remains ambiguous. CDR3 size: 16 residues. V gave up 1 base and J gave up 3 bases, with 14 bases separating them. Germline V gene lookup returns CDR1 SGHRS and CDR2 YFSETQ. This chain's CDR3 is CASSLMVGEVYNEQFF. DNA of the CDR3: TGCGCCAGCAGCTTGATGGTTGGCGAAGTCTACAATGAGCAGTTCTTC.

This clonotype was seen ten or more times. The V gene is TRBV4-3, the J gene TRBJ2-4, with unresolved D. This CDR3 comprises 14 residues. With 5 bases removed from V and 13 bases from J, the gap between germline ends came to 21 bases. Germline V CDR1 and CDR2: LGHNA, YSLEER. CDR3 in DNA: TGCGCCAGCAGCACCCCTTCGAGGCGCCGTAGACAGTACTTC. Translated, it gives CASSTPSRRRRQYF.

The rearrangement joins TRBV19 to TRBJ2-6; D unresolved. The germline gives CDR1 LNHDA, CDR2 SQIVND (reference sequence). With 3 bases removed from V and 0 bases from J, the gap between germline ends came to 6 bases. The CDR3 sequence is 15 residues long. CDR3 in DNA: TGTGCCAGTAGTATTCCCACCTCTGGGGCCAACGTCCTGACTTTC. Encoded protein: CASSIPTSGANVLTF.

The rearrangement uses TRBV28 and TRBJ2-7; D is unresolved. Germline V lookup: CDR1 MDHEN, CDR2 SYDVKM. The CDR3 spans 15 residues. V lost 2 bases and J lost 5, with 16 bases in between. In nucleotides, the CDR3 is TGTGCCAGCAGTTTAGGCGGTACTATTCCCCACGAGCAGTACTTC. This sequence encodes CASSLGGTIPHEQYF.

The V call is TRBV19, the J call TRBJ2-7; TRBD1 might be the D (6 bases). The V gene's germline CDR1 is LNHDA and CDR2 SQIVND (reference sequence). The CDR3 is made up of 16 amino acids. Trimming removed 5 bases at V and 0 bases at J, with 17 bases between. CDR3 bases: TGTGCCAGTAGTCCGACGGACAGTCGGAGCTCCTACGAGCAGTACTTC. Translated, it gives CASSPTDSRSSYEQYF.

A few counts support this clonotype. The V call is TRBV29-1, the J call TRBJ2-1; 7 bases are shared with TRBD2. V shed 4 bases, J shed 1 base, and the junction held 4 bases outside the gene matches. CDR3 length: 14 residues. Germline V lookup: CDR1 SQVTM, CDR2 ANQGSEA. The CDR3 nucleotides are TGCAGCGTTGTCCTAGCGGAGTCCTACAATGAGCAGTTCTTC. Its protein is CSVVLAESYNEQFF.

The CDR3 DNA reads TGTGCCAGCACTATGGACAGGGGCTATGGCTACACCTTC. Translated, it gives CASTMDRGYGYTF. The rearrangement uses TRBV12-3 or TRBV12-4 and TRBJ1-2; TRBD1 matches at 9 bases. J was trimmed by 4 bases and V by 7 bases; bases with no gene match: 4. This CDR3 contains 13 residues.

The table lists this clonotype with many counts. This sequence joins TRBV29-1 and TRBJ1-4, with 8 bases lining up with TRBD1. The CDR3 is 15 amino acids. The J segment lost 7 bases and the V segment lost 7 bases, leaving 14 bases of the junction unmatched. Germline V gene lookup returns CDR1 SQVTM and CDR2 ANQGSEA. This CDR3 reads CSAGQGGMLGEKLFF. CDR3 nucleotide sequence: TGCAGCGCCGGACAGGGAGGGATGCTGGGTGAAAAACTGTTTTTT.

The genes are TRBV28 and TRBJ2-5; 8 bases fit TRBD2. The V gene's germline CDR1 is MDHEN and CDR2 SYDVKM. With V trimmed by 3 bases and J by 5 bases, 5 bases remained unmatched. The CDR3 consists of 14 residues. As DNA, the CDR3 is TGTGCCAGCAGTTTCGCGGGAGGTTTGGAGACCCAGTACTTC. Protein: CASSFAGGLETQYF. Supplemented by reference TRBV28 and TRBJ2-5, the full variable domain reads DVKVTQSSRYLVKRTGEKVFLECVQDMDHENMFWYRQDPGLGLRLIYFSYDVKMKEKGDIPEGYSVSREKKERFSLILESASTNQTSMYLCASSFAGGLETQYFGPGTRLLVL.

This clonotype was seen many times. This chain uses TRBV2 with TRBJ2-6; D gene ambiguous. CDR3 length: 15 amino acids. In germline, CDR1 is SNHLY, CDR2 FYNNEI. V was trimmed by 3 bases and J by 0 bases, leaving 6 bases between them. The CDR3 DNA sequence: TGTGCCAGCAGTGACTGGAGCTCTGGGGCCAACGTCCTGACTTTC. This encodes CASSDWSSGANVLTF.

A few counts support this clonotype. The chain combines TRBV12-3 or TRBV12-4 with TRBJ2-5; 8 bases align to TRBD1. CDR3 size: 15 residues. The V and J ends lost 5 bases and 3 bases, in that order; junction bases with no gene match: 8. CDR3 region: CASSPDRVLKETQYF. The DNA of the CDR3 is TGTGCCAGCAGTCCGGACAGGGTACTTAAAGAGACCCAGTACTTC.

This clonotype was detected ten times or more. CDR3 sequence (DNA): TGCAGTGCTTATTCAGGGGGATGGAACACTGAAGCTTTCTTT. Protein product: CSAYSGGWNTEAFF. The V and J genes are TRBV20-1 and TRBJ1-1, with TRBD1 identical over 7 bases. Trimming cost V 5 bases and J 1 base; bases outside gene matches: 7. CDR1 DFQATT and CDR2 SNEGSKA come from the germline V gene (reference sequence). The CDR3 covers 14 residues.

The chain carries TRBV7-9 and TRBJ2-7, with 7 bases that match TRBD1. The germline CDR1 and CDR2 sequences are SEHNR and FQNEAQ (reference sequence). The CDR3 spans 16 residues. V shed 4 bases and J 5 bases; nucleotides not matched to a gene: 14. CDR3 nucleotide sequence: TGTGCCAGCAGCTCCCCCGGCCCGACAGGGAACCACGAGCAGTACTTC. Translating gives CASSSPGPTGNHEQYF.

This clonotype was recorded many times. The genes are TRBV29-1 and TRBJ2-2; TRBD1 might be the D (6 bases). Between the trimmed V and J ends, which lost 4 bases and 2 bases, there was a span of 11 bases. The CDR3 covers 14 residues. Germline V gives CDR1 SQVTM, CDR2 ANQGSEA. CDR3 nucleotides: TGCAGCGTTGTAGCTGGGGGCAACACCGGGGAGCTGTTTTTT. It codes for CSVVAGGNTGELFF.